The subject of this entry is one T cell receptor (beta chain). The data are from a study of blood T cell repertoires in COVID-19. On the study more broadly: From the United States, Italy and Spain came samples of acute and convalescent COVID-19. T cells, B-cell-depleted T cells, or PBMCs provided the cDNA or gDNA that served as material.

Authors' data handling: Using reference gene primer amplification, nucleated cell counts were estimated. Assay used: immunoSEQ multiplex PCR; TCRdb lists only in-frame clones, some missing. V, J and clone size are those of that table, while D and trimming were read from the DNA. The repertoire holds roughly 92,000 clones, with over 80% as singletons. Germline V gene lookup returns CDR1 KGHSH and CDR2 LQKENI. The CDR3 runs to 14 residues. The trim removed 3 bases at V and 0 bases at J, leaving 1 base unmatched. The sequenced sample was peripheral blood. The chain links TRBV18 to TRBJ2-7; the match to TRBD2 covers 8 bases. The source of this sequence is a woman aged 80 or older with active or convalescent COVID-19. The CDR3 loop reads CASSPGTSSYEQYF. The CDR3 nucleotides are TGTGCCAGCTCACCCGGGACTAGCTCCTACGAGCAGTACTTC.